This TCR beta chain was profiled in a study of human T cells and chemical hapten exposure. Background on the study: Across the whole study, which lasted approximately 23 weeks, patients were given diphenylcyclopropenone on the scalp once a week. Findings and limits, study-wide: Significantly greater numbers of large CDR3 similarity clusters came from expanded TCRs than from controls.

Time point described: patch test 1, 2 weeks after DPC sensitization. Treatment specified: therapeutic diphenylcyclopropenone sensitization with weekly scalp DPC. TCRdb re-called the RACE reads with MiXCR, one entry per CDR3 protein. The sample records around 380,000 distinct CDR3 sequences, around 5% being singletons. This clonotype was detected ten times or more. Antigen unknown. This CDR3 region has 13 residues. V was pared by 8 bases and J by 0 bases, with 9 bases between. CDR1 MNHNS and CDR2 SASEGT come from the germline V gene. Sequenced here: whole blood, sampled in connection with sensitization to the hapten diphenylcyclopropenone (DPC). This TCR was recovered from a woman aged 50 to 60 with alopecia areata. Some clones in this sample may be carry-over from other donors' samples. The chain combines TRBV6-1 with TRBJ2-3; unclear D gene. CDR3 in amino acids: CASEARSTDTQYF. The CDR3 bases are TGTGCCAGCGAGGCCAGGAGCACAGATACGCAGTATTTT.